One sample yielded the 5 T cell receptor beta chains listed below, sequenced in a study of identical twins. TCRdb analysed the 5' RACE reads with MiXCR anew, one entry per CDR3 protein. The data show about 520,000 distinct CDR3 sequences, 22% seen once. These data are also associated with another study on T cells expressing NK-cell markers.

The specimen was CD4+ T cells sorted from blood. The receptors originated from a woman aged 18-29 years in good health.

This clonotype has ten or more counts. This chain joins TRBV18 and TRBJ2-5; D is ambiguous. V was trimmed by 8 bases and J by 2 bases, leaving 6 bases between them. This CDR3 has 11 amino acids. CDR1 and CDR2 from the germline V gene are KGHSH and LQKENI. In DNA form, the CDR3 reads TGTGCCAGCAGTCCACAAGAGACCCAGTACTTC. It encodes CASSPQETQYF.

A few counts support this clonotype. The J gene is TRBJ2-5, the V gene TRBV18, with D maybe TRBD1 (6 bases). V lost 5 bases and J lost 2, with 9 bases in between. CDR1 and CDR2 (germline): KGHSH, LQKENI. CDR3 length: 13 residues. The CDR3 coding sequence is TGTGCCAGCTCAGGACAGACTCAAGAGACCCAGTACTTC. It codes for CASSGQTQETQYF.

The chain recombines TRBV10-3 with TRBJ1-3; D call uncertain. Germline values: CDR1 ENHRY, CDR2 SYGVKD. With 4 bases removed from V and 2 bases from J, the gap between germline ends came to 6 bases. The CDR3 length is 13 residues. The CDR3 region has the DNA TGTGCCATCAGTGGGACGGCTGGAAACACCATATATTTT. Its translation: CAISGTAGNTIYF.

This clonotype has at least ten counts. V gene TRBV5-1 combines with J gene TRBJ2-4; D is unresolved. The length of the CDR3 is 15 residues. In germline, CDR1 is SGHRS, CDR2 YFSETQ. The V gene lost 5 bases and the J gene lost 0 bases, with 12 bases spanning the gap. The CDR3 loop is CASSTTLLAKNIQYF. CDR3 coding DNA: TGCGCCAGCAGTACTACGCTTCTAGCCAAAAACATTCAGTACTTC. Using reference TRBV5-1 and TRBJ2-4 for the parts outside the CDR3, the full variable domain is KAGVTQTPRYLIKTRGQQVTLSCSPISGHRSVSWYQQTPGQGLQFLFEYFSETQRNKGNFPGRFSGRQFSNSRSEMNVSTLELGDSALYLCASSTTLLAKNIQYFGAGTRLSVL.

This clonotype was seen a few times. This sequence joins TRBV9 and TRBJ2-1; 7 bases map to TRBD2. CDR3 length equals 15 residues. V dropped 2 bases and J dropped 7; count of bases not matched to a gene: 9. The germline CDR1 and CDR2 sequences are SGDLS and YYNGEE. CDR3 sequence (DNA): TGTGCCAGCAGCGTTCGGGGGGTTCAGGGTAATGAGCAGTTCTTC. Translation: CASSVRGVQGNEQFF.